The 16 T cell receptor beta chains given below trace back to one sample, sequenced in a study of T cell changes during pregnancy in multiple sclerosis. Using immunoSEQ multiplex PCR, the repertoire was profiled, and TCRdb retains in-frame clones only, with some absent. Of some 80,000 clones listed, 80% to 90% are singletons. The source material was peripheral blood, sampled in the first trimester of pregnancy. The receptors stem from a female donor in good health, enrolled as a control in a pregnancy study.

The chain recombines TRBV6-4 with TRBJ1-2; possibly TRBD1 for D (6 bases). Germline CDR1 MRHNA, CDR2 SNTAGT. The CDR3 extends over 15 amino acids. V was trimmed by 0 bases and J by 1 base, leaving 9 bases between them. CDR3 in DNA: TGTGCCAGCAGTGACTCTGGACAGAATAACTATGGCTACACCTTC. It codes for CASSDSGQNNYGYTF.

The rearrangement joins TRBV5-4 to TRBJ1-4; a possible D gene is TRBD1 (6 bases). The V gene lost 0 bases and the J gene lost 7 bases, with 13 bases spanning the gap. This CDR3 has 15 amino acids. CDR1 is SGHNT, CDR2 YYREEE, per germline (reference sequence). This chain's CDR3 is CASSLGGRGGEKLFF. As DNA, the CDR3 is TGTGCCAGCAGCTTGGGGGGCAGGGGCGGTGAAAAACTGTTTTTT.

The chain recombines TRBV2 with TRBJ2-7; 8 nucleotides align to TRBD1. After removal of 7 bases from V and 3 bases from J, the junction contained 11 bases not matched to a gene. CDR3 length equals 15 residues. The germline CDR1 and CDR2 sequences are SNHLY and FYNNEI. CDR3 sequence: CASTFTGGIGYEQYF. Here the CDR3 DNA reads TGTGCCAGCACATTTACAGGGGGGATTGGCTACGAGCAGTACTTC.

This clone showed up just a few times. This chain uses TRBV7-2 with TRBJ2-1; unclear D gene. V dropped 5 bases and J dropped 6 bases, with 8 bases sitting between them. The CDR3 loop spans 12 amino acids. CDR1 is SGHTA, CDR2 FQGNSA, per germline. The CDR3 region is CASSQGANEQFF. The CDR3 region has the DNA TGTGCCAGCAGCCAAGGAGCCAATGAGCAGTTCTTC. Based on the CDR3 plus reference TRBV7-2 and TRBJ2-1, the full variable domain is GAGVSQSPSNKVTEKGKDVELRCDPISGHTALYWYRQSLGQGLEFLIYFQGNSAPDKSGLPSDRFSAERTGGSVSTLTIQRTQQEDSAVYLCASSQGANEQFFGPGTRLTVL.

V gene TRBV5-5 combines with J gene TRBJ1-1; 9 bases fit TRBD1. Germline CDR1 reads SGHKS; CDR2 reads YYEKEE (reference sequence). Trimming cost V 5 bases and J 5 bases; bases outside gene matches: 7. CDR3 length: 14 residues. The chain's CDR3 is CASSSGQGWTEAFF. The CDR3 nucleotides are TGTGCCAGCAGTTCCGGACAGGGGTGGACTGAAGCTTTCTTT.

The V gene is TRBV30, the J gene TRBJ1-4, with D perhaps TRBD1 (5 bases). The ends were cut back, 1 base at V and 5 bases at J, with 11 bases in the middle. This CDR3 region has 14 residues. Germline lookup yields CDR1 GTSNPN and CDR2 SVGIG (reference sequence). CDR3 protein: CAWSGTSSNEKLFF. DNA for the CDR3: TGTGCCTGGAGTGGGACAAGTTCAAATGAAAAACTGTTTTTT. Combining the CDR3 with reference TRBV30 and TRBJ1-4 gives the whole variable domain SQTIHQWPATLVQPVGSPLSLECTVEGTSNPNLYWYRQAAGRGLQLLFYSVGIGQISSEVPQNLSASRPQDRQFILSSKKLLLSDSGFYLCAWSGTSSNEKLFFGSGTQLSVL.

The V call is TRBV2, the J call TRBJ2-7; the D is unclear. This CDR3 contains 14 residues. Germline V gene data show CDR1 as SNHLY and CDR2 as FYNNEI. V lost 8 bases, J lost 4 bases, and 18 bases lay in between. The CDR3 region is CASGRGVIPYEQYF. CDR3 nucleotide sequence: TGTGCCAGCGGCCGAGGAGTGATTCCTTACGAGCAGTACTTC.

V and J are TRBV9 and TRBJ2-7, with TRBD2 identical over 7 bases. Germline lookup yields CDR1 SGDLS and CDR2 YYNGEE. The trim removed 3 bases at V and 2 bases at J, leaving 5 bases unmatched. CDR3 size: 14 residues. CDR3 bases: TGTGCCAGCAGCGGAAGCGGGAAAGCCTACGAGCAGTACTTC. As protein: CASSGSGKAYEQYF.

The chain carries TRBV27 and TRBJ1-1; TRBD1 matches 9 bases. V was pared by 4 bases and J by 6 bases, with 6 bases of the junction left unmatched. The CDR3 contains 14 residues. CDR1 is MNHEY, CDR2 SMNVEV, per germline (reference sequence). This CDR3 reads CASSYTGGFAEAFF. Written as DNA, the CDR3 is TGTGCCAGCAGTTACACAGGGGGCTTCGCTGAAGCTTTCTTT.

The chain is built from TRBV11-2 and TRBJ2-7, with a tentative D call TRBD2 (5 bases). The V gene lost 3 bases and the J gene lost 3 bases, with 12 bases spanning the gap. Germline V gene lookup returns CDR1 SGHAT and CDR2 FQNNGV. The CDR3 has 14 residues. The DNA for the CDR3 is TGTGCCAGCAGCTTTACTAGTTCCCACTACGAGCAGTACTTC. Translation gives CASSFTSSHYEQYF. Together with reference TRBV11-2 and TRBJ2-7, the CDR3 gives the full variable domain: EAGVAQSPRYKIIEKRQSVAFWCNPISGHATLYWYQQILGQGPKLLIQFQNNGVVDDSQLPKDRFSAERLKGVDSTLKIQPAKLEDSAVYLCASSFTSSHYEQYFGPGTRLTVT.

J is TRBJ1-1 and V is TRBV6-4; D ambiguous. Trimming stripped 1 base from V and 1 base from J, with 13 bases between. CDR1 and CDR2 (germline): MRHNA, SNTAGT. CDR3 size: 16 residues. In DNA form, the CDR3 reads TGTGCCAGCAGTGACTACCCCTGGGCGCAGAACACTGAAGCTTTCTTT. Residues: CASSDYPWAQNTEAFF.

J is TRBJ2-7 and V is TRBV7-6; 7 nucleotides match TRBD1. Germline V gene sequence: CDR1 SGHVS, CDR2 FNYEAQ. V was pared by 0 bases and J by 3 bases, with 2 bases of the junction left unmatched. CDR3 length: 14 residues. The DNA for the CDR3 is TGTGCCAGCAGCTTAGCGGGGACAGTCTACGAGCAGTACTTC. Translating it yields CASSLAGTVYEQYF.

This chain joins TRBV29-1 and TRBJ2-1, with a tentative D call TRBD2 (7 bases). Trimming stripped 3 bases from V and 15 bases from J, with 18 bases between. Per the germline V gene, CDR1 is SQVTM and CDR2 is ANQGSEA. The CDR3 is made up of 12 amino acids. The CDR3 is CSVDHSREGGFF. The CDR3, as DNA: TGCAGCGTTGACCACTCAAGGGAGGGGGGGTTCTTC.

The chain carries TRBV5-1 and TRBJ2-5; TRBD2 might be the D (6 bases). V gave up 4 bases and J gave up 3 bases, with 28 bases separating them. Per the germline V gene, CDR1 is SGHRS and CDR2 is YFSETQ. The CDR3 consists of 19 residues. CDR3 residues: CASSGAGDFSGRAKETQYF. The DNA of the CDR3 is TGCGCCAGCAGCGGAGCAGGAGACTTTAGCGGACGCGCCAAAGAGACCCAGTACTTC.

This chain connects TRBV4-3 to TRBJ2-2; TRBD2 matches at 9 bases. This CDR3 is 15 amino acids long. V trimming: 4 bases; J trimming: 0 bases; junction bases outside the gene matches: 0. The germline gives CDR1 LGHNA, CDR2 YSLEER. Here the CDR3 reads CASSLAGANTGELFF. In DNA form, the CDR3 reads TGCGCCAGCAGCCTAGCGGGGGCGAACACCGGGGAGCTGTTTTTT.

The J gene is TRBJ1-2, the V gene TRBV2; a weak D match, TRBD1 (6 bases). The V end was cut by 3 bases, the J end by 7 bases, with 12 bases between. This CDR3 region has 13 residues. Looked up from germline, CDR1 is SNHLY and CDR2 is FYNNEI. The CDR3 protein is CASSDRGRFGYTF. The CDR3 DNA follows: TGTGCCAGCAGTGACAGGGGACGCTTTGGCTACACCTTC.